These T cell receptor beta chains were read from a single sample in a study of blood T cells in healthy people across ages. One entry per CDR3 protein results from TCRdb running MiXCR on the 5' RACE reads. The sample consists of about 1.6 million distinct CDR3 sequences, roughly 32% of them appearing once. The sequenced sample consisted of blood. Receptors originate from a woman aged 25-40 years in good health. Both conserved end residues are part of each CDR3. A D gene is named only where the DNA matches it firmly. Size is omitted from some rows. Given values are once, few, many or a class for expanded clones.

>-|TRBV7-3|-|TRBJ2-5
TGTGCCAGCAGCTCTAACCCGGGGCCGGAGAATGAGCAGTACTTC
CASSSNPGPENEQYF
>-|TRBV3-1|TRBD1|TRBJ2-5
TGTGCCGGCAGCCGCCTCACCGGGACAGAAGAGACCCAGTACTTC
CAGSRLTGTEETQYF
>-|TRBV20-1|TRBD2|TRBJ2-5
TGCAGTGCTAGAGAACTAGCGGGAGGCACCTACAATGAGCAGTACTTC
CSARELAGGTYNEQYF
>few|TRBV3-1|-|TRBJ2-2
TGTGCCAGCAGCCCCGCTGGGCGGGCCTGGGCCGGGGAGCTGTTTTTT
CASSPAGRAWAGELFF
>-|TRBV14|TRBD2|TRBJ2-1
TGTGCCAGCAGCCAAACTAGCGGGGGAAATGAGCAGTTCTTC
CASSQTSGGNEQFF
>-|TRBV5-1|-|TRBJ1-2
TGCGCCAGCAGCTTGGTGGAGAGAACCTATGGCTACACCTTC
CASSLVERTYGYTF
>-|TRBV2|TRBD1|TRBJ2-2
TGTGCCAGCAGTAGACCGGGACAGGGGACGTTTGGGGAGCTGTTTTTT
CASSRPGQGTFGELFF
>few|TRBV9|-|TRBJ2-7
TGTGCCAGCAGCGTAGAGGGGGGAACGACAGAGAGGCAGTACTTC
CASSVEGGTTERQYF
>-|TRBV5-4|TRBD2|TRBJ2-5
TGTGCCAGCAGCCCCACCGGGCGGGGGGGCGAAGAGACCCAGTACTTC
CASSPTGRGGEETQYF
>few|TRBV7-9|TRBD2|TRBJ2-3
TGTGCCAGCAGCTTAGGACTAGCGATCACAGATACGCAGTATTTT
CASSLGLAITDTQYF
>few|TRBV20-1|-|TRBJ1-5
TGCAGTGCTAGACGAGGTATGGTCCTCGAGCCCCAGCATTTT
CSARRGMVLEPQHF
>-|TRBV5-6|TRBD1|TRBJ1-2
TGTGCCAGCAGCACTGGACAGGTTGGGCATGGCTACACCTTC
CASSTGQVGHGYTF
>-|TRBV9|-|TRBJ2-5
TGTGCCAGCAGCGTAGGAGGCGGGAACCAAGAGACCCAGTACTTC
CASSVGGGNQETQYF
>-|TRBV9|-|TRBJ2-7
TGTGCCAGCAGCGTAGAGGGGGGCACCTTCTACGAGCAGTACTTC
CASSVEGGTFYEQYF
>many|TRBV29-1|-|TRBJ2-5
TGCAGCGTTGAGAAAGGGCAAGGGGAGACCCAGTACTTC
CSVEKGQGETQYF
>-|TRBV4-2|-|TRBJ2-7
TGTGCCAGCAGCCAAGCCCCCGGACAGAATTACGAGCAGTACTTC
CASSQAPGQNYEQYF
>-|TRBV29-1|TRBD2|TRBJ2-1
TGCAGCGGGGGGGGTTGGGGAGGGATCGATGAGCAGTTCTTC
CSGGGWGGIDEQFF
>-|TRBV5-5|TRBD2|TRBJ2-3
TGCGCCAGCAGCTTGGCCAATTTAGCGGGCCGCATAGATACGCAGTATTTT
CASSLANLAGRIDTQYF
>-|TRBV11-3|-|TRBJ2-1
TGTGCCAGCAGCTTAGATAGCAGGGCACCCTACAATGAGCAGTTCTTC
CASSLDSRAPYNEQFF
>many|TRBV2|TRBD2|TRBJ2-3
TGTGCCAGCGAGTCTAGCGGGAGGGGCACAGATACGCAGTATTTT
CASESSGRGTDTQYF
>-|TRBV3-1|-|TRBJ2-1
TGTGCCGGCAGCCACACTAAGGCACAGCACAATGAGCAGTTCTTC
CAGSHTKAQHNEQFF
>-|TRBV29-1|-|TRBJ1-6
TGCAGGGATCCGGGATTCCCTGGGTCACCCCTCCACTTT
CRDPGFPGSPLHF
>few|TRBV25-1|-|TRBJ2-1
TGTGCCAGCAGTGAACAAAACAATGAGCAGTTCTTC
CASSEQNNEQFF
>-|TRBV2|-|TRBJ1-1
TGTGCCAGCAATGTAAGGGAGACCCCGAACTCTGAAGCTTTCTTT
CASNVRETPNSEAFF
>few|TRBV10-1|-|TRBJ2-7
TGCGCCAGCAGTGAGTCGATAGGGGGCTACGAGCAGTACTTC
CASSESIGGYEQYF
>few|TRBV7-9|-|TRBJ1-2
TGTGCCAGCAGCTTAGCAGCGGCAAGTAACTATGGCTACACCTTC
CASSLAAASNYGYTF
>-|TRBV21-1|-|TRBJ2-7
TGTGCCAGCAGCCCCTGGGCTCAGGGGCCCCACGAGCAGTACTTC
CASSPWAQGPHEQYF
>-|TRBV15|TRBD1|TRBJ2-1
TGTGCCACCAGCCCGCGACAGGGGCAGAGGTACAATGAGCAGTTCTTC
CATSPRQGQRYNEQFF
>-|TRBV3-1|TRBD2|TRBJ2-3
TGTGCCAACAGCCAGATGAGACTAGCGGGAGGACCCACAGATACGCAGTATTTT
CANSQMRLAGGPTDTQYF
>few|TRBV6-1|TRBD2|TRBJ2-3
TGTGCCAGCAGAGCCGGGACTAGCGGGGGCACAGATACGCAGTATTTT
CASRAGTSGGTDTQYF
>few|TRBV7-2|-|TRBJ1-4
TGTGCCAGCAGCTTCGAGACCCGTCCTAATGAAAAACTGTTTTTT
CASSFETRPNEKLFF
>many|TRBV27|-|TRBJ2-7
TGTGCCAGCGGCATGCGGGTCGAGCAGTACTTC
CASGMRVEQYF
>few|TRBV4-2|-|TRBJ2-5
TGTGCCAGCAGCCGGGATGGACTATCCAAGACCCAGTACTTC
CASSRDGLSKTQYF
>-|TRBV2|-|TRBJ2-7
TGTGCCAGCAGTGAGGCTAGCTCTGCCCTCTACGAGCAGTACTTC
CASSEASSALYEQYF
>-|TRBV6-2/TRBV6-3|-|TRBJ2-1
TGTGCCACCGAAGAGGGTAGCTGGGGGGAGACCCAGTTCTTC
CATEEGSWGETQFF
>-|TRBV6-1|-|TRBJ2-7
TGTGCCAGCAATCAGTTTATGGATTACTCCTACGAGCAGTACTTC
CASNQFMDYSYEQYF
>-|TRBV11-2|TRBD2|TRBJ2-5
TGTGCCAGCAGCTCAATTAGCGGGGGGGCGGAGACCCAGTACTTC
CASSSISGGAETQYF
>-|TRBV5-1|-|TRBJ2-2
TGCGCCAGCAGCTTGTGGCTGAGCACCGGGGAGCTGTTTTTT
CASSLWLSTGELFF
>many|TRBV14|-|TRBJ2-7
TGTGCCAGCAGCCAGGTCAGCGAGCAGTACTTC
CASSQVSEQYF
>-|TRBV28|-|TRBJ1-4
TGTGCCACCACGGTGAGAATTAATGAAAAACTGTTTTTT
CATTVRINEKLFF
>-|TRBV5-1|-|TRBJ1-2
TGCGCCAGCAGCTTGGCCGGGGAGGGCTATGGCTACACCTTC
CASSLAGEGYGYTF
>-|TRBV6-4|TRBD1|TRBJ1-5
TGTGCCAGCAGTGACTCAGGAGGGGGCTGTCAGCCCCAGCATTTT
CASSDSGGGCQPQHF
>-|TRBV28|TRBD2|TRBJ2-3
TGTGCCAGCAGTTCTCGGGAGGGTAGCACAGATACGCAGTATTTT
CASSSREGSTDTQYF
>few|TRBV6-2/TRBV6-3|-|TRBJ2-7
TGTGCCAGCACCCAGAGTCCCGGTATCTACGAGCAGTACTTC
CASTQSPGIYEQYF